This paragraph reports one TCR beta chain. Its matching antigen is unknown. This sample was included in a study of blood T cells in healthy people across ages. The germline V gene encodes CDR1 LNHDA and CDR2 SQIVND (reference sequence). The CDR3 has 13 residues. Each donor was a healthy Caucasian individual from Russia, aged roughly 6 to 95. Each sample used at least 6.5 million PBMCs. Study-level findings and limits: More naive CD4+ cells and higher diversity marked long-lived donors relative to aged donors. Naive T cell percentage and TCR beta diversity correlated strongly.

A second roughly 6 to 11 cycle PCR used barcoded and J-beta primers. TCRdb reanalysed the 5' RACE reads using MiXCR and keeps one entry per CDR3 protein. This sample yields approximately 810,000 distinct CDR3 sequences, of which 35% to 40% are seen a single time; 10% to 15% belongs to the top ten. This sequence originates from a man between 18 and 35 years old in good health. What was sequenced was blood. The J gene is TRBJ2-5, the V gene TRBV19; 9 nucleotides align to TRBD1. The last part of the DNA fits TRBJ2-7 better; the J call may be wrong. As DNA, the CDR3 is TGTGCCAGTGGTTCACAGGGGGCCCACGAGCAGTACTTC. This encodes CASGSQGAHEQYF.